This paragraph covers one T cell receptor beta chain sequence. Its specificity is not known. The data stem from a study of response to subunit inactivated influenza vaccine. Study results and caveats: Each seasonal influenza vaccination, the authors suggested, recruits few new T cells.

Germline-derived CDR1 and CDR2 are LGHNA and YSLEER. The CDR3 is made up of 16 amino acids. Trimming cost V 1 base and J 0 bases; bases outside gene matches: 4. Via MiXCR, TCRdb re-called the RT-PCR reads, giving one row per CDR3 protein. The sample gives over 450,000 distinct CDR3 sequences, 10% to 15% of which show up once; approximately 14% is in the top ten. Sequenced here: PBMCs from blood, sampled roughly 48 days after vaccination. The chain joins TRBV4-3 to TRBJ2-7; 9 positions agree with TRBD2. The TCR sequence derives from a man aged 50 or older who received an inactivated influenza vaccine. This chain's CDR3 is CASSQGLAESSYEQYF. The CDR3, as DNA: TGCGCCAGCAGCCAAGGACTAGCGGAGAGCTCCTACGAGCAGTACTTC.